The entry that follows covers one T cell receptor (beta chain) sequence. The data were taken from a study of cytomegalovirus exposure and HLA in healthy donors. Primers for the PCR totalled 60 Vbeta and 13 Jbeta. Here immunoSEQ multiplex PCR was the method, and the copy in TCRdb shows in-frame clones only, minus some. The sample yields around 140,000 clones, 80% seen once. CDR3 size: 13 residues. Germline loops: CDR1 GTSNPN, CDR2 SVGIG (reference sequence). V shed 4 bases and J shed 0 bases, with 7 bases lying between them. The sequence was obtained from a man aged 40-50 years in good health and CMV-seronegative. The chain uses TRBV30 and TRBJ1-3; possible D gene TRBD1, 6 bases. Sequenced: PBMCs. CDR3 coding DNA: TGTGCCTGGAAGGGGGACTCTGGAAACACCATATATTTT. This translates into CAWKGDSGNTIYF.